The 6 T cell receptor beta chains below all came from one sample that was sequenced in a study of graft-versus-host responses after intestinal transplantation (dated by TCRdb to the early 2020s). The library was generated by the immunoSEQ multiplex PCR assay. TCRdb retrieved this table from immuneACCESS and kept in-frame rearrangements only. Not all clones are present; in checked studies, unresolved V genes account for under half, and no reason is known for the remainder. A total of about 97,000 clones appear in this sample, about nine tenths of them only once. Clones ranked in the top ten supply around 16% of the sample. The sample in question was PBMCs, obtained around 68 weeks after intestinal transplant. All receptors come from a human patient who received an intestinal transplant, so some T cells may come from the graft donor.

In DNA, the CDR3 is TGCGCCAGCAGCTTGGATAGCGCTAGCGGATATGACAGTGAGCAGTTCTTC. This sequence encodes CASSLDSASGYDSEQFF. V is TRBV5-1 and J is TRBJ2-1; the match to TRBD2 covers 7 bases. Trimming at V came to 0 bases and at J to 9 bases, leaving 15 bases not matched to a gene. CDR1 is SGHRS and CDR2 is YFSETQ in the germline V gene. The CDR3 spans 17 residues.

The J gene is TRBJ1-4, the V gene TRBV7-6, with D maybe TRBD1 (6 bases). This CDR3 region has 16 residues. V was clipped by 3 bases and J by 7 bases, with 18 bases between them. Germline V gene lookup returns CDR1 SGHVS and CDR2 FNYEAQ. The CDR3 DNA is TGTGCCAGCAGCTTGACCGATACAGGGCTGGGTGAAAAACTGTTTTTT. This codes for CASSLTDTGLGEKLFF.

The rearrangement joins TRBV6-1 to TRBJ1-1; D is ambiguous. From germline, CDR1 is MNHNS and CDR2 SASEGT. The V end lost 8 bases, the J end lost 11 bases, and 15 bases lay between the germline ends. CDR3 length: 11 residues. CDR3: CASQTSPGAFF. The CDR3 DNA reads as TGTGCCAGCCAAACCTCCCCGGGCGCTTTCTTT.

The chain recombines TRBV4-1 with TRBJ2-3; D is possibly TRBD1 or TRBD2 (5 bases each). This CDR3 region has 14 residues. Looked up from germline, CDR1 is MGHRA and CDR2 is YSYEKL. V lost 1 base and J 3 bases, leaving 8 bases between the germline ends. This chain's CDR3 is CASSQAGQTDTQYF. CDR3 in DNA: TGCGCCAGCAGCCAAGCGGGGCAGACAGATACGCAGTATTTT.

CDR3 DNA: TGTGCCAGCTCACCCGGAGGCGGCAATCAGCCCCAGCATTTT. Encoded protein: CASSPGGGNQPQHF. This rearrangement joins TRBV18 to TRBJ1-5, with D unresolved. The V gene's germline CDR1 is KGHSH and CDR2 LQKENI. V was trimmed by 3 bases and J by 2 bases, leaving 8 bases between them. The CDR3 totals 14 residues. The full variable domain, in which reference TRBV18 and TRBJ1-5 provide the parts outside the CDR3, is NAGVMQNPRHLVRRRGQEARLRCSPMKGHSHVYWYRQLPEEGLKFMVYLQKENIIDESGMPKERFSAEFPKEGPSILRIQQVVRGDSAAYFCASSPGGGNQPQHFGDGTRLSIL.

In this sample, this clone turned up a few times. The CDR3 sequence: CASKRRYRTSGNTIYF. CDR3 in DNA: TGTGCCAGCAAACGAAGGTACAGAACCTCTGGAAACACCATATATTTT. This sequence joins TRBV2 and TRBJ1-3, with unresolved D. V was shortened by 7 bases and J by 0 bases, with 16 bases between the two germline ends. Germline-derived CDR1 and CDR2 are SNHLY and FYNNEI. There are 16 residues in the CDR3. Variable domain in full (rest from reference TRBV2 and TRBJ1-3): EPEVTQTPSHQVTQMGQEVILRCVPISNHLYFYWYRQILGQKVEFLVSFYNNEISEKSEIFDDQFSVERPDGSNFTLKIRSTKLEDSAMYFCASKRRYRTSGNTIYFGEGSWLTVV.